Below are 13 T cell receptor beta chains sequenced from a single sample in a study of blood T cell repertoires in COVID-19. TCRdb's table, derived via immunoSEQ multiplex PCR, lists solely in-frame clones and lacks some. This table holds roughly 250,000 clones, around 87% found once. The sequencing sample was made of peripheral blood. Receptors originate from a woman between 45 and 60 years old with acute or convalescent COVID-19.

The chain combines TRBV28 with TRBJ2-7, with TRBD2 identical over 8 bases. J was trimmed by 10 bases and V by 8 bases; bases with no gene match: 13. CDR1 and CDR2 (germline): MDHEN, SYDVKM. The CDR3 is made up of 13 amino acids. The CDR3 nucleotides are TGTGCCAGCGCGCCTGGCCCCGGGGGGGATCAGTACTTC. Amino acid sequence: CASAPGPGGDQYF.

This clone was detected once. The rearrangement links TRBV28 to TRBJ1-5, with D hard to call. The CDR3 has 14 residues. Trimming removed 5 bases from V and 4 bases from J, with 12 bases in between. From germline, CDR1 is MDHEN and CDR2 SYDVKM. The CDR3 coding sequence is TGTGCCAGCAGTCCCTTTGTGCGTAATCAGCCCCAGCATTTT. This codes for CASSPFVRNQPQHF.

Written as DNA, the CDR3 is TGTGCCAGCAGCTTCGACAGGGGCCCCCACAATGAGCAGTTCTTC. This sequence encodes CASSFDRGPHNEQFF. This chain connects TRBV7-2 to TRBJ2-1, with 8 bases identical to TRBD1. The J segment lost 5 bases and the V segment lost 3 bases, leaving 6 bases of the junction unmatched. Looked up from germline, CDR1 is SGHTA and CDR2 is FQGNSA. This CDR3 has 15 residues.

The rearrangement uses TRBV7-3 and TRBJ2-2, with D possibly being TRBD2 (6 bases). In germline, CDR1 is SGHTA, CDR2 FQGTGA. The CDR3 covers 16 residues. V dropped 3 bases and J dropped 1 base, with 12 bases sitting between them. Written as DNA, the CDR3 is TGTGCCAGCAGCTTCTTAGCGGCCATGAACACCGGGGAGCTGTTTTTT. The encoded protein is CASSFLAAMNTGELFF.

The chain carries TRBV24-1 and TRBJ2-5; D might be TRBD2 (6 bases). This CDR3 is 15 amino acids long. The V end lost 5 bases, the J end lost 5 bases, and 17 bases lay between the germline ends. Germline CDR1 and CDR2: KGHDR and SFDVKD. The CDR3 DNA sequence: TGTGCCACCAGTGCGCGAGGCGCTGGAGGGGAGACCCAGTACTTC. Its translation is CATSARGAGGETQYF.

CDR3 coding DNA: TGTGCCAGCAGCTTAGTAGGGGTGTCCGGGGGGAAGCGGGAAAAACTGTTTTTT. Its protein is CASSLVGVSGGKREKLFF. The chain uses TRBV7-2 and TRBJ1-4, with D perhaps TRBD1 (5 bases). CDR3 length equals 18 residues. The germline gives CDR1 SGHTA, CDR2 FQGNSA. V was trimmed by 1 base and J by 8 bases, leaving 23 bases between them.

The V and J genes are TRBV7-2 and TRBJ2-7; D possibly corresponds to TRBD2 (5 bases). In germline, CDR1 is SGHTA, CDR2 FQGNSA. The length of the CDR3 is 13 residues. V gave up 3 bases and J gave up 5 bases, with 11 bases separating them. CDR3: CASSFRGGNEQYF. The CDR3 nucleotides are TGTGCCAGCAGCTTTCGGGGTGGGAACGAGCAGTACTTC.

This rearrangement joins TRBV9 to TRBJ2-4, with TRBD2 identical over 7 bases. The germline V gene encodes CDR1 SGDLS and CDR2 YYNGEE. Unmatched junction bases numbered 11, after V lost 5 bases and J lost 0 bases. The CDR3 covers 17 residues. CDR3 nucleotides: TGTGCCAGCAGTTACACGGGGGGTGAGCTAGCCAAAAACATTCAGTACTTC. Its translation is CASSYTGGELAKNIQYF.

CDR3 region: CASSLSYQEGSGSGTEAFF. The CDR3, as DNA: TGTGCCAGCAGTTTATCCTACCAGGAGGGCTCGGGGAGCGGCACTGAAGCTTTCTTT. The gene calls are TRBV28 and TRBJ1-1; D is unclear. CDR1 and CDR2 (germline): MDHEN, SYDVKM. V lost 1 base to trimming and J lost 4 bases, with 25 bases between them. The CDR3 is 19 residues long.

J is TRBJ2-4 and V is TRBV6-5; the D gene is possibly TRBD1 (6 bases). Germline V gene lookup returns CDR1 MNHEY and CDR2 SVGAGI. Trimming took off 8 bases at V and 3 bases at J, with 11 bases between the two ends. CDR3 size: 13 residues. The CDR3 protein is CASWDTSKNIQYF. DNA for the CDR3: TGTGCCAGCTGGGACACCAGCAAAAACATTCAGTACTTC.

V is TRBV19 and J is TRBJ1-1; 11 bases match TRBD1. In germline, CDR1 is LNHDA, CDR2 SQIVND (reference sequence). The CDR3 consists of 14 residues. Trimming at V came to 8 bases and at J to 6 bases, leaving 8 bases not matched to a gene. The DNA of the CDR3 is TGTGCCAGTTGGACAGGGGGCCAGAGGGCTGAAGCTTTCTTT. Translation: CASWTGGQRAEAFF.

This clone was picked up one time. The chain combines TRBV28 with TRBJ1-4; tentative D call: TRBD1 (5 bases). The CDR3 consists of 15 residues. V lost 1 base and J 8 bases, leaving 14 bases between the germline ends. Germline CDR1 MDHEN, CDR2 SYDVKM. CDR3 sequence reads: CASSLFLQGWEKLFF. As DNA, the CDR3 is TGTGCCAGCAGTTTATTTTTGCAGGGATGGGAAAAACTGTTTTTT. Supplemented by reference TRBV28 and TRBJ1-4, the full variable domain reads DVKVTQSSRYLVKRTGEKVFLECVQDMDHENMFWYRQDPGLGLRLIYFSYDVKMKEKGDIPEGYSVSREKKERFSLILESASTNQTSMYLCASSLFLQGWEKLFFGSGTQLSVL.

CDR3: CARSTWDSNYGYTF. The CDR3 nucleotides read TGTGCCAGAAGCACCTGGGACAGTAACTATGGCTACACCTTC. This sequence joins TRBV5-3 and TRBJ1-2; TRBD1 agrees at 7 bases. TRBV5-3 is an ORF, with its function uncertain. Trimming at V came to 4 bases and at J to 1 base, leaving 4 bases not matched to a gene. CDR3 length: 14 residues.